Detailed here is one TCR beta chain. Its antigen is not identified. The record originates from a study of CD8 T cells in ankylosing spondylitis. TCRdb independently ran MiXCR on the 5' RACE reads; one entry per CDR3 protein. Of under 200,000 distinct CDR3 sequences in the sample, around a tenth are singletons; the top ten hold about 15%. Overall study findings and caveats: Clones linked to disease were reported to show significant enrichment in matched ankylosing spondylitis synovial fluid.

Trimming cost V 5 bases and J 0 bases, with 14 bases left between them. Per the germline V gene, CDR1 is MNHEY and CDR2 is SMNVEV (reference sequence). This CDR3 spans 15 amino acids. The sequence came from a female donor with ankylosing spondylitis or in good health (not recorded which). Sequenced input: blood, either unsorted or a sorted T cell fraction (not recorded which). The chain carries TRBV27 and TRBJ2-7, with D perhaps TRBD1 or TRBD2 (5 bases each). The CDR3 loop is CASSNRGSSSYEQYF. For the CDR3, the DNA is TGTGCCAGCAGTAACCGGGGCTCTAGCTCCTACGAGCAGTACTTC.